The rows below give T cell receptor beta chains drawn from one sample of a study of identical twins. Using its own MiXCR run on the 5' RACE reads, TCRdb lists one record per CDR3 protein. The data hold hundreds of thousands of distinct CDR3 sequences, with around 8.6% observed a single time. These sequences were also reported in another study, on yellow fever vaccine responses in identical twins.

The sample was PBMCs. The receptors stem from a young woman in good health. Both conserved end residues are part of each CDR3. Fields, in order: D gene, V gene, clone size, CDR3 length, J gene, CDR3 DNA, CDR3 protein. A D gene is named only where the DNA matches it firmly. Expanded clones get a size class; other rows say once, few or many, or leave the size out.

d_gene: .
v_gene: TRBV5-5
abundance: many
len: 15
j_gene: TRBJ2-7
CDR3nt: TGTGCCAGCAGCTTCACACGGACTTGGGGGTACGAGCAGTACTTC
CDR3aa: CASSFTRTWGYEQYF

d_gene: TRBD1
v_gene: TRBV5-1
abundance: .
len: 16
j_gene: TRBJ2-1
CDR3nt: TGCGCCAGCAGCTTGGCCGGACAGGGGTTGTACAATGAGCAGTTCTTC
CDR3aa: CASSLAGQGLYNEQFF

d_gene: .
v_gene: TRBV28
abundance: many
len: 13
j_gene: TRBJ2-5
CDR3nt: TGTGCCAGCGGTGGGCGGGGACAAGAGACCCAGTACTTC
CDR3aa: CASGGRGQETQYF

d_gene: .
v_gene: TRBV25-1
abundance: few
len: 11
j_gene: TRBJ2-5
CDR3nt: TGTGCCAGCACCCGTAAAGAGACCCAGTACTTC
CDR3aa: CASTRKETQYF

d_gene: .
v_gene: TRBV5-1
abundance: .
len: 15
j_gene: TRBJ2-3
CDR3nt: TGCGCCAGCCAGCCCCGGAGGTGGGGCACAGATACGCAGTATTTT
CDR3aa: CASQPRRWGTDTQYF

d_gene: .
v_gene: TRBV27
abundance: few
len: 16
j_gene: TRBJ2-4
CDR3nt: TGTGCCAGCAGTTCCCGGACAGAAATAGCCAAAAACATTCAGTACTTC
CDR3aa: CASSSRTEIAKNIQYF

d_gene: TRBD2
v_gene: TRBV6-2/TRBV6-3
abundance: many
len: 17
j_gene: TRBJ2-5
CDR3nt: TGTGCCAGCAGTTACCCTCTAGCGGGATCGTACCAAGAGACCCAGTACTTC
CDR3aa: CASSYPLAGSYQETQYF

d_gene: TRBD1
v_gene: TRBV5-1
abundance: few
len: 17
j_gene: TRBJ2-6
CDR3nt: TGCGCCAGCAGCCCCGGGACAGGTCACTCTGGGGCCAACGTCCTGACTTTC
CDR3aa: CASSPGTGHSGANVLTF

d_gene: .
v_gene: TRBV29-1
abundance: .
len: 11
j_gene: TRBJ1-1
CDR3nt: TGCAGCGTTGAAGTGGACACTGAAGCTTTCTTT
CDR3aa: CSVEVDTEAFF

d_gene: TRBD1
v_gene: TRBV6-1
abundance: many
len: 15
j_gene: TRBJ1-6
CDR3nt: TGTGCCAGCAGTCTGGCGGGGACAGGGGATTCACCCCTCCACTTT
CDR3aa: CASSLAGTGDSPLHF

d_gene: .
v_gene: TRBV28
abundance: .
len: 17
j_gene: TRBJ2-3
CDR3nt: TGTGCTAGCAGAGACCAGCCGGGGGCAAAGCGCCCAGATACGCAGTATTTT
CDR3aa: CASRDQPGAKRPDTQYF

d_gene: .
v_gene: TRBV20-1
abundance: .
len: 16
j_gene: TRBJ2-7
CDR3nt: TGCAGTGCTAATGGGTTCCGGCGGGATTTCTCCTACGAGCAGTACTTC
CDR3aa: CSANGFRRDFSYEQYF

d_gene: TRBD1
v_gene: TRBV12-3/TRBV12-4
abundance: many
len: 16
j_gene: TRBJ2-7
CDR3nt: TGTGCCAGCAGAGGACCGAGGGGACAGGGGGCAGGCGAGCAGTACTTC
CDR3aa: CASRGPRGQGAGEQYF

d_gene: TRBD1
v_gene: TRBV11-2
abundance: few
len: 15
j_gene: TRBJ1-6
CDR3nt: TGTGCCAGCAGCCCAGAACAGGGGGCTGGCTCACCCCTCCACTTT
CDR3aa: CASSPEQGAGSPLHF

d_gene: TRBD2
v_gene: TRBV2
abundance: few
len: 14
j_gene: TRBJ2-1
CDR3nt: TGTGCCAGCTTGGGAATAGCGGGGCTCAATGAGCAGTTCTTC
CDR3aa: CASLGIAGLNEQFF

d_gene: .
v_gene: TRBV3-1
abundance: few
len: 15
j_gene: TRBJ2-1
CDR3nt: TGTGCCAGCAGCCAATCCTTGGCAGCCTACAATGAGCAGTTCTTC
CDR3aa: CASSQSLAAYNEQFF

d_gene: TRBD2
v_gene: TRBV28
abundance: .
len: 16
j_gene: TRBJ2-1
CDR3nt: TGTGCCAGCAGTCCAATTCCTGGGCGGGGGGGCTATGAGCAGTTCTTC
CDR3aa: CASSPIPGRGGYEQFF

d_gene: TRBD1
v_gene: TRBV5-1
abundance: many
len: 15
j_gene: TRBJ2-2
CDR3nt: TGCGCCAGCAGCTTGGGACAGGGGTTTGCCGGGGAGCTGTTTTTT
CDR3aa: CASSLGQGFAGELFF

d_gene: TRBD1
v_gene: TRBV30
abundance: few
len: 17
j_gene: TRBJ2-5
CDR3nt: TGTGCCTGGAGGGGCAAAATGGGACAGGGGGCTTCCGAGACCCAGTACTTC
CDR3aa: CAWRGKMGQGASETQYF

d_gene: .
v_gene: TRBV25-1
abundance: many
len: 13
j_gene: TRBJ2-2
CDR3nt: TGTGCCAGCAGTGGGATAGGGACCGGGGAGCTGTTTTTT
CDR3aa: CASSGIGTGELFF

d_gene: .
v_gene: TRBV14
abundance: .
len: 16
j_gene: TRBJ1-2
CDR3nt: TGTGCCAGCAGCCAAGATATGAGGAAGGCTAACTATGGCTACACCTTC
CDR3aa: CASSQDMRKANYGYTF

d_gene: TRBD1
v_gene: TRBV28
abundance: .
len: 15
j_gene: TRBJ1-5
CDR3nt: TGTGCCAGCAGCGCCCCGGGACAGGGGAGTCAGCCCCAGCATTTT
CDR3aa: CASSAPGQGSQPQHF

d_gene: .
v_gene: TRBV9
abundance: few
len: 16
j_gene: TRBJ2-3
CDR3nt: TGTGCCAGCAGCGCCGGAGTGGGGCACGACACAGATACGCAGTATTTT
CDR3aa: CASSAGVGHDTDTQYF

d_gene: TRBD2
v_gene: TRBV20-1
abundance: many
len: 14
j_gene: TRBJ2-3
CDR3nt: TGCAGTGCTAGTGGGGGGGGGAGCACAGATACGCAGTATTTT
CDR3aa: CSASGGGSTDTQYF

d_gene: .
v_gene: TRBV30
abundance: few
len: 14
j_gene: TRBJ2-1
CDR3nt: TGTGCCTGTAACCCGACTAGCTCCTACAATGAGCAGTTCTTC
CDR3aa: CACNPTSSYNEQFF

d_gene: .
v_gene: TRBV7-9
abundance: .
len: 14
j_gene: TRBJ2-7
CDR3nt: TGTGCCAGCAGCTCCCGGGACGGCGCCTACGAGCAGTACTTC
CDR3aa: CASSSRDGAYEQYF

d_gene: .
v_gene: TRBV12-3/TRBV12-4
abundance: .
len: 15
j_gene: TRBJ2-2
CDR3nt: TGTGCCAGCAGTTTAGTACTGGGCGGCACCGGGGAGCTGTTTTTT
CDR3aa: CASSLVLGGTGELFF

d_gene: TRBD1
v_gene: TRBV5-1
abundance: few
len: 15
j_gene: TRBJ1-1
CDR3nt: TGCGCCAGCAGTTATACAGGGGGCGCGGGCACTGAAGCTTTCTTT
CDR3aa: CASSYTGGAGTEAFF

d_gene: TRBD2
v_gene: TRBV20-1
abundance: .
len: 16
j_gene: TRBJ2-2
CDR3nt: TGCAGTGCACGCCAATTGACCCGGGGGGACACCGGGGAGCTGTTTTTT
CDR3aa: CSARQLTRGDTGELFF

d_gene: .
v_gene: TRBV4-3
abundance: many
len: 15
j_gene: TRBJ2-5
CDR3nt: TGCGCCAGCAGCCAAGATTTGGGGGACCAAGAGACCCAGTACTTC
CDR3aa: CASSQDLGDQETQYF

d_gene: TRBD1
v_gene: TRBV12-3/TRBV12-4
abundance: many
len: 12
j_gene: TRBJ2-4
CDR3nt: TGTGCCACGGGGACAGTCGAAAACATTCAGTACTTC
CDR3aa: CATGTVENIQYF

d_gene: TRBD1
v_gene: TRBV20-1
abundance: few
len: 17
j_gene: TRBJ2-1
CDR3nt: TGCAGTGCTAGAGATACAACACGGGACAGGGGGAACAATGAGCAGTTCTTC
CDR3aa: CSARDTTRDRGNNEQFF

d_gene: .
v_gene: TRBV18
abundance: few
len: 13
j_gene: TRBJ2-5
CDR3nt: TGTGCCAGCTCACCGACAACCGTGGTGACCCAGTACTTC
CDR3aa: CASSPTTVVTQYF

d_gene: .
v_gene: TRBV30
abundance: few
len: 11
j_gene: TRBJ2-2
CDR3nt: TGTGCCGGAAGGGGAGGCGGGGAGCTGTTTTTT
CDR3aa: CAGRGGGELFF

d_gene: TRBD2
v_gene: TRBV5-6
abundance: .
len: 16
j_gene: TRBJ2-7
CDR3nt: TGTGCCAGCAGCTTCGGTACCGGGGGGGGAAGCTACGAGCAGTACTTC
CDR3aa: CASSFGTGGGSYEQYF

d_gene: .
v_gene: TRBV18
abundance: .
len: 11
j_gene: TRBJ2-1
CDR3nt: TGTGCCAGCTCCACCATGAGGGCGGAGTTCTTC
CDR3aa: CASSTMRAEFF

d_gene: TRBD2
v_gene: TRBV10-2
abundance: many
len: 16
j_gene: TRBJ2-3
CDR3nt: TGCGCCAGCAGTGAGTCTCTAGCGGGAGTAGGATATACGCAGTATTTT
CDR3aa: CASSESLAGVGYTQYF

d_gene: TRBD2
v_gene: TRBV11-1
abundance: .
len: 18
j_gene: TRBJ2-1
CDR3nt: TGTGCCAGCAGCTTATCGAGGGCTAGCGGTAGCTCCTACAATGAGCAGTTCTTC
CDR3aa: CASSLSRASGSSYNEQFF

d_gene: .
v_gene: TRBV27
abundance: .
len: 15
j_gene: TRBJ2-2
CDR3nt: TGTGCCAGCAGTTTAACTTGGGGGAACACCGGGGAGCTGTTTTTT
CDR3aa: CASSLTWGNTGELFF

d_gene: TRBD2
v_gene: TRBV25-1
abundance: .
len: 16
j_gene: TRBJ2-1
CDR3nt: TGTGCCAGCAGTGAGAGCACTAGCGGGTTCTTCAATGAGCAGTTCTTC
CDR3aa: CASSESTSGFFNEQFF

d_gene: .
v_gene: TRBV6-2/TRBV6-3
abundance: .
len: 15
j_gene: TRBJ2-1
CDR3nt: TGTGCCAGCTTAGTGGTAGGAGGGGGGAACAATGAGCAGTTCTTC
CDR3aa: CASLVVGGGNNEQFF